This passage covers 14 T cell receptor beta chains from one sample sequenced in a study of blood T cell repertoires in COVID-19 (dated by TCRdb to about 2020). Receptors were amplified or captured by the immunoSEQ multiplex PCR assay. TCRdb obtained this table from immuneACCESS and retained in-frame rearrangements with V and J assigned. These tables miss some clones; where compared with another copy, unresolved V genes account for less than half of the shortfall, and the remainder is unexplained. The table for this sample lists some 96,000 clones; about 80% of them were counted only once. 9% to 13% of the sample is in the top ten clones. Sample: peripheral blood. The receptors were gathered from a woman in her seventies with acute or convalescent COVID-19.

The chain joins TRBV5-1 to TRBJ2-3; 9 nucleotides match TRBD2. This CDR3 is 17 amino acids long. The trim removed 0 bases at V and 2 bases at J, leaving 7 bases unmatched. Germline-derived CDR1 and CDR2 are SGHRS and YFSETQ. CDR3 coding DNA: TGCGCCAGCAGCTTGGCCAGCGGGGGGACTTACACAGATACGCAGTATTTT. It codes for CASSLASGGTYTDTQYF. Looking up the rest from reference TRBV5-1 and TRBJ2-3 gives the full variable domain: KAGVTQTPRYLIKTRGQQVTLSCSPISGHRSVSWYQQTPGQGLQFLFEYFSETQRNKGNFPGRFSGRQFSNSRSEMNVSTLELGDSALYLCASSLASGGTYTDTQYFGPGTRLTVL.

The V and J genes are TRBV3-1 (or the pseudogene TRBV3-2) and TRBJ1-1; the match to TRBD1 covers 7 bases. The CDR3 length is 14 residues. The V gene end was trimmed by 0 bases and the J gene end by 6 bases; junction bases not matched to a gene: 4. From germline, CDR1 is LGHDT and CDR2 YNNKEL (reference sequence). CDR3 nucleotide sequence: TGTGCCAGCAGCCAAGAGGGGACAGCTTCTGAAGCTTTCTTT. Translation gives CASSQEGTASEAFF.

This clone occurred a few times. The J gene is TRBJ2-2, the V gene TRBV2; 9 nucleotides align to TRBD2. With 6 bases clipped from V and 6 bases from J, the junction kept 8 bases outside the gene matches. The CDR3 is made up of 15 amino acids. Germline V gene data show CDR1 as SNHLY and CDR2 as FYNNEI. The CDR3 sequence is CASSDAGGTAGELFF. Here the CDR3 DNA reads TGTGCCAGCAGCGACGCGGGGGGGACCGCCGGGGAGCTGTTTTTT.

The table lists this clone with a count of one. In DNA form, the CDR3 reads TGTGCCAGCAGTGGACAGGCCCCGAACACCGGGGAGCTGTTTTTT. Protein sequence: CASSGQAPNTGELFF. This sequence joins TRBV2 and TRBJ2-2; maybe TRBD1 (6 bases). Trimming removed 4 bases at V and 0 bases at J, with 9 bases between. CDR3 size: 15 residues. CDR1 and CDR2 from the germline V gene are SNHLY and FYNNEI.

In its sample, this clone was seen a few times. The chain couples TRBV5-3 to TRBJ1-2; TRBD1 agrees at 10 bases. TRBV5-3 has ORF status, its function being uncertain. The CDR3 extends over 14 amino acids. Unmatched junction bases numbered 7, after V lost 4 bases and J lost 7 bases. The CDR3 nucleotides are TGTGCCAGAAGCCCGCCGGGACAGGGGATTGGCTACACCTTC. This translates into CARSPPGQGIGYTF.

The V and J genes are TRBV30 and TRBJ1-5; D gene uncertain. The V gene lost 0 bases and the J gene lost 4 bases, with 10 bases spanning the gap. The CDR3 spans 14 residues. Germline CDR1 and CDR2: GTSNPN and SVGIG (reference sequence). The CDR3 loop is CAWSVWSTNQPQHF. The CDR3 nucleotides read TGTGCCTGGAGTGTGTGGTCAACAAATCAGCCCCAGCATTTT.

V is TRBV12-3 or TRBV12-4 and J is TRBJ1-1; D is unclear. The V and J ends lost 7 bases and 5 bases respectively, with 11 bases between them. The CDR3 is 12 residues long. CDR3 DNA: TGTGCCAGCACCCCCGGGTTGACTGAAGCTTTCTTT. Protein sequence: CASTPGLTEAFF.

This chain joins TRBV9 and TRBJ2-5, with 9 bases matching TRBD2. The CDR3 is 16 amino acids. From germline, CDR1 is SGDLS and CDR2 YYNGEE. Unmatched junction bases numbered 7, after V lost 0 bases and J lost 4 bases. DNA for the CDR3: TGTGCCAGCAGCGTAGGAGCGGGGGGTATAGGAGAGACCCAGTACTTC. Translation: CASSVGAGGIGETQYF. The full variable domain, with the rest looked up from reference TRBV9 and TRBJ2-5, is DSGVTQTPKHLITATGQRVTLRCSPRSGDLSVYWYQQSLDQGLQFLIQYYNGEERAKGNILERFSAQQFPDLHSELNLSSLELGDSALYFCASSVGAGGIGETQYFGPGTRLLVL.

The chain recombines TRBV5-1 with TRBJ2-1; D remains unclear. The V gene lost 3 bases and the J gene lost 4 bases, with 5 bases spanning the gap. The CDR3 runs to 12 residues. In germline, CDR1 is SGHRS, CDR2 YFSETQ. The CDR3 reads CASSYQYNEQFF. The CDR3 region has the DNA TGCGCCAGCAGCTATCAGTACAATGAGCAGTTCTTC.

The V and J genes are TRBV27 and TRBJ1-2; 9 bases fit TRBD1. With 7 bases clipped from V and 0 bases from J, the junction kept 6 bases outside the gene matches. Germline CDR1 and CDR2: MNHEY and SMNVEV (reference sequence). The CDR3 runs 15 residues. CDR3 loop: CASTRQGGANYGYTF. CDR3 coding DNA: TGTGCCAGCACCCGACAGGGGGGAGCTAACTATGGCTACACCTTC.

This clone showed up just a few times. V usage is TRBV28 and J usage is TRBJ1-4; 9 nucleotides align to TRBD1. The junction had 3 bases not matched to a gene; V was cut back by 5 bases and J by 2 bases. Germline V gene lookup returns CDR1 MDHEN and CDR2 SYDVKM. The CDR3 runs 15 residues. This CDR3 is CASSETGGTNEKLFF. The CDR3 nucleotides are TGTGCCAGCAGTGAAACAGGGGGCACTAATGAAAAACTGTTTTTT.

V usage is TRBV10-3 and J usage is TRBJ1-4; 7 nucleotides line up with TRBD1. Losses at the gene ends were 0 bases for V and 5 bases for J; bases not matched to a gene: 6. This CDR3 contains 16 residues. The germline V gene encodes CDR1 ENHRY and CDR2 SYGVKD. CDR3 residues: CAISESETGVNEKLFF. For the CDR3, the DNA is TGTGCCATCAGTGAGTCGGAAACAGGGGTGAATGAAAAACTGTTTTTT.

This clone was seen a single time. The gene calls are TRBV6-5 and TRBJ2-5, with 11 bases lining up with TRBD2. Looked up from germline, CDR1 is MNHEY and CDR2 is SVGAGI. After removal of 7 bases from V and 5 bases from J, the junction contained 6 bases not matched to a gene. The CDR3 contains 14 residues. DNA of the CDR3: TGTGCCAGCACCGGGACTAGCGGCAGGGAGACCCAGTACTTC. Protein sequence: CASTGTSGRETQYF.

V is TRBV5-4 and J is TRBJ1-6, with 9 bases fitting TRBD1. Germline V gene sequence: CDR1 SGHNT, CDR2 YYREEE (reference sequence). CDR3 size: 15 residues. V shed 4 bases and J 3 bases; nucleotides not matched to a gene: 2. The CDR3 nucleotides are TGTGCCAGCAGCACGGGACAGGGCTATAATTCACCCCTCCACTTT. This codes for CASSTGQGYNSPLHF.